One T cell receptor (beta chain) is described in this entry. This sample was included in a study of blood T cell repertoires in COVID-19. Overall study: Researchers got acute and convalescent COVID-19 samples from the United States, Italy and Spain.

TCRdb's copy holds only in-frame clones and misses some; the assay was immunoSEQ multiplex PCR. Of about 90,000 clones in the sample, roughly 71% are singletons; the top ten hold approximately 10%. What was sequenced was peripheral blood. The sequence was collected from a woman older than 75 with acute or convalescent COVID-19.

The CDR3 DNA reads as TGTGCCAGCAGTGGGACTAGCGGGGGGAGGGATGAGCAGTTCTTC. It specifies CASSGTSGGRDEQFF. V and J are TRBV6-2 or TRBV6-3 and TRBJ2-1; TRBD2 aligns across 15 bases. Germline V lookup: CDR1 MNHEY, CDR2 SVGEGT. CDR3 length: 15 residues. J was trimmed by 8 bases and V by 5 bases; bases with no gene match: 4.